The rows below give T cell receptor beta chains drawn from one sample of a study of T cells after yellow fever vaccination. TCRdb processed the 5' RACE reads anew with MiXCR; each CDR3 protein has one entry. The sample carries more than 95,000 distinct CDR3 sequences, around 7.4% recorded once. Sequenced here: CD4+ T cells sorted from PBMCs, sampled around 10 days after the first yellow fever vaccination. The receptors stem from a man younger than 30 who received the YFV17D yellow fever vaccine. The CDR3 runs from the conserved cysteine through the conserved F or W. Fields, in order: D gene, J gene, V gene, clone size, CDR3 protein, CDR3 DNA. D genes are given only for firm matches. For some rows the clone size is stated as once, few or many, or as a class when expanded; others skip it.

TRBD1	TRBJ2-5	TRBV25-1	many	CASSEGRGGGETQYF	TGTGCCAGCAGTGAAGGTCGAGGGGGCGGAGAGACCCAGTACTTC
.	TRBJ2-3	TRBV7-3	many	CASSFRYQSTDTQYF	TGTGCCAGCAGTTTTAGGTACCAATCCACAGATACGCAGTATTTT
.	TRBJ2-3	TRBV11-1	few	CASSRRLQGNDRTSTDTQYF	TGTGCCAGCAGCCGACGACTTCAGGGTAATGACCGAACTAGCACAGATACGCAGTATTTT
.	TRBJ2-1	TRBV24-1	many	CATRTKTGEQFF	TGTGCCACCAGGACCAAGACGGGTGAGCAGTTCTTC
TRBD2	TRBJ2-7	TRBV6-4	many	CASSRQAPSGGGDSYEQYF	TGTGCCAGCAGTCGACAGGCCCCGAGTGGCGGGGGGGACTCCTACGAGCAGTACTTC
TRBD1	TRBJ1-2	TRBV5-1	many	CASSLADRGQGYGYTF	TGCGCCAGCAGCTTGGCAGACAGGGGGCAGGGCTATGGCTACACCTTC
.	TRBJ1-2	TRBV5-1	many	CASSLALGDYGYTF	TGCGCCAGCAGCTTGGCACTCGGGGACTATGGCTACACCTTC
.	TRBJ2-1	TRBV2	many	CAGRPQGPEQFF	TGTGCCGGCCGGCCCCAGGGGCCTGAGCAGTTCTTC
.	TRBJ2-5	TRBV5-5	many	CASILTLGAVETQYF	TGTGCCAGCATCCTAACGCTGGGGGCCGTCGAGACCCAGTACTTC
.	TRBJ2-7	TRBV7-9	.	CASSPRGLHPLYEQYF	TGTGCCAGCAGCCCAAGAGGCCTCCATCCCCTCTACGAGCAGTACTTC
TRBD2	TRBJ2-3	TRBV5-1	many	CASSQLRAGGSDTQYF	TGCGCCAGCAGCCAGCTGCGGGCGGGGGGTTCAGATACGCAGTATTTT
.	TRBJ2-3	TRBV7-2	many	CASSRRGSGTDTQYF	TGTGCCAGCAGCCGCAGGGGATCCGGAACAGATACGCAGTATTTT
TRBD1	TRBJ1-2	TRBV7-3	many	CASGRQGVGGYTF	TGTGCCAGCGGCAGACAGGGTGTCGGCGGCTACACCTTC
.	TRBJ2-5	TRBV12-3/TRBV12-4	many	CASSFRTARSGTQYF	TGTGCCAGCAGTTTCAGGACGGCCCGTTCGGGGACCCAGTACTTC
.	TRBJ2-1	TRBV12-3/TRBV12-4	many	CASRRSSYNEQFF	TGTGCCAGCAGGAGGAGCTCCTACAATGAGCAGTTCTTC
.	TRBJ2-2	TRBV7-2	many	CASSFDRNTGELFF	TGTGCCAGCAGCTTTGACAGGAACACCGGGGAGCTGTTTTTT
TRBD2	TRBJ2-7	TRBV20-1	many	CSAKRTSVYYEQYF	TGCAGTGCTAAGCGGACTAGCGTTTACTACGAGCAGTACTTC